The rows below give T cell receptor beta chains drawn from one sample of a study of blood T cell repertoires in COVID-19. Some clones are missing from TCRdb's copy, which holds only in-frame ones; the method was immunoSEQ multiplex PCR. The sample records 150,000 to 180,000 clones, about 80% being singletons. Specimen: peripheral blood. The receptors here all came from a woman in her sixties with COVID-19, enrolled during active disease. CDR3s include the opening cysteine and the closing phenylalanine or tryptophan. The size entry is marked missing in some rows and otherwise reads once, few, many or a size class.

clone_size	v_call	j_call	cdr3_aa
NA	TRBV6-5	TRBJ2-2	CASTLTSGRVLFF
once	TRBV10-3	TRBJ2-1	CAISAGTRGNEQFF
NA	TRBV9	TRBJ2-7	CASSVEGRSPSYEQYF
NA	TRBV19	TRBJ1-6	CASGLQGGSPLHF
few	TRBV4-2	TRBJ2-1	CASSQPPGQGARYNEQFF
many	TRBV19	TRBJ1-6	CASSDRGRNSPLHF
NA	TRBV6-6	TRBJ1-5	CASRRDGTGGNQPQHF
many	TRBV4-1	TRBJ2-7	CASSQVGVGEQYF
once	TRBV7-3	TRBJ2-3	CASSFGTSRDTQYF
NA	TRBV19	TRBJ1-1	CASTRDRVNTEAFF
NA	TRBV2	TRBJ2-5	CATSERGYGQYF
NA	TRBV3-1/TRBV3-2	TRBJ2-6	CASSRDRVTGANVLTF
NA	TRBV19	TRBJ1-2	CASSTSTGAYTF
NA	TRBV5-8	TRBJ2-1	CASSLGQGYEQFF
NA	TRBV7-8	TRBJ1-5	CASSLGGGVSNQPQHF
NA	TRBV9	TRBJ1-1	CASSVARSMNTEAFF
NA	TRBV19	TRBJ1-4	CASLARQATTNEKLFF
NA	TRBV5-1	TRBJ2-1	CASIVTSGSGEQFF
few	TRBV7-2	TRBJ1-1	CASSSTGGNTEAFF
once	TRBV25-1	TRBJ2-1	CATSRAGGYNEQFF
NA	TRBV3-1/TRBV3-2	TRBJ1-1	CASSLTGLGTEAFF
once	TRBV7-9	TRBJ2-1	CASSQIAGGPNEQFF
NA	TRBV6-5	TRBJ1-1	CAAEGGWNTEAFF
NA	TRBV7-2	TRBJ1-4	CASSSGGWTAEKLFF
once	TRBV7-2	TRBJ1-4	CASSLGFAGKLFF
NA	TRBV2	TRBJ2-7	CASSVGGRGQYEQYF
NA	TRBV19	TRBJ1-6	CASSPGGRQGGSPLHF
NA	TRBV3-1/TRBV3-2	TRBJ2-5	CASSQLGGEETQYF
NA	TRBV6-5	TRBJ1-2	CASSLTGTGYGYTF
NA	TRBV6-2/TRBV6-3	TRBJ1-1	CASSWDRKNTEAFF
NA	TRBV5-6	TRBJ1-2	CASSLVSGRDNYGYTF
once	TRBV4-2	TRBJ1-2	CASLDRGREGYTF
once	TRBV5-1	TRBJ1-5	CASSLDKGPGQPQHF
once	TRBV15	TRBJ1-1	CATSSPGTGGAWNTEAFF
few	TRBV14	TRBJ2-6	CASSHSKLRSGANVLTF
NA	TRBV4-2	TRBJ2-7	CASSQDHDRSYEQYF
NA	TRBV6-5	TRBJ1-5	CASSSRSGGGQPQHF
NA	TRBV19	TRBJ1-5	CASSISRGYEPQHF
NA	TRBV7-9	TRBJ2-1	CASNLAGGNEQFF
NA	TRBV6-5	TRBJ1-1	CASRPRQGRTEAFF
NA	TRBV3-1/TRBV3-2	TRBJ2-6	CASSRQTGPSGANVLTF
few	TRBV3-1/TRBV3-2	TRBJ1-2	CASSQDPRQGGYTF
NA	TRBV6-1	TRBJ1-5	CASSEMRGGTGGHQPQHF
NA	TRBV9	TRBJ1-2	CASSVDPGQGLSGYTF
NA	TRBV12-3/TRBV12-4	TRBJ2-1	CASSSRGEQFF
once	TRBV5-5	TRBJ1-2	CASSERAQAVYGYTF
NA	TRBV20-1	TRBJ2-1	CSASGLGVGEQFF
NA	TRBV7-9	TRBJ2-1	CASSLVGGVNEQFF
NA	TRBV11-2	TRBJ1-5	CASSLVENQPQHF